One sample yielded the 22 T cell receptor beta chains listed below, sequenced in a study of blood T cell repertoires in COVID-19. Method: immunoSEQ multiplex PCR; TCRdb's copy keeps in-frame clones and lacks some. The sample lists 400,000 to 450,000 clones, approximately 89% seen once, with roughly 12% in the top ten. The specimen sequenced was peripheral blood. All receptors come from a woman aged 50 to 65 with COVID-19, enrolled during active disease.

This chain links TRBV2 with TRBJ1-2; perhaps TRBD1 as D (6 bases). This CDR3 has 15 residues. Germline CDR1 reads SNHLY; CDR2 reads FYNNEI. The V end lost 8 bases, the J end lost 2 bases, and 18 bases lay between the germline ends. The CDR3 reads CASEEGGYSNYGYTF. In DNA form, the CDR3 reads TGTGCCAGCGAGGAGGGGGGGTACTCCAACTATGGCTACACCTTC.

This clone was seen a few times. The chain links TRBV29-1 to TRBJ2-5; D not certain. The CDR3 runs 12 residues. Germline values: CDR1 SQVTM, CDR2 ANQGSEA. With 4 bases removed from V and 2 bases from J, the gap between germline ends came to 8 bases. CDR3 bases: TGCAGCGTTGCCACCACTCAAGAGACCCAGTACTTC. Encoded protein: CSVATTQETQYF.

In nucleotides, the CDR3 is TGTGCCAGCACCGTAAGCGGGGGCTTCACGTACAATGAGCAGTTCTTC. This gives the protein CASTVSGGFTYNEQFF. The chain couples TRBV7-2 to TRBJ2-1; 8 bases agree with TRBD2. The CDR3 runs to 16 residues. After removal of 7 bases from V and 4 bases from J, the junction contained 12 bases not matched to a gene. Per germline, CDR1 SGHTA and CDR2 FQGNSA.

V is TRBV7-8 and J is TRBJ1-1, with D possibly being TRBD1 (5 bases). The CDR3 is 15 amino acids. Germline V CDR1 and CDR2: SGHVS, FQNEAQ. With 6 bases removed from V and 5 bases from J, the gap between germline ends came to 19 bases. In DNA, the CDR3 is TGTGCCAGCAGTAACAACGGACAATTTGGGACTGAAGCTTTCTTT. Protein sequence: CASSNNGQFGTEAFF.

J is TRBJ1-2 and V is TRBV3-1 (or the pseudogene TRBV3-2); TRBD1 agrees at 8 bases. Germline trimming cut 4 bases from V and 5 bases from J; bases unmatched to any gene: 15. This CDR3 region has 17 residues. Germline V CDR1 and CDR2: LGHDT, YNNKEL (reference sequence). The CDR3 region has the DNA TGTGCCAGCAGCCCGCTAAGATTCACGGACAGGGCGTATGGCTACACCTTC. Protein sequence: CASSPLRFTDRAYGYTF.

The J gene is TRBJ2-3, the V gene TRBV6-5; TRBD2 aligns across 7 bases. V shed 5 bases and J 4 bases; nucleotides not matched to a gene: 9. The germline V gene encodes CDR1 MNHEY and CDR2 SVGAGI. CDR3 length: 15 residues. CDR3 coding DNA: TGTGCCAGCAGTCCTAGCGGCGAGAGAGCAGATACGCAGTATTTT. Protein: CASSPSGERADTQYF.

This chain links TRBV3-1 (or the pseudogene TRBV3-2) with TRBJ2-7, with TRBD2 identical over 9 bases. V lost 4 bases, J lost 5 bases, and 15 bases stayed unmatched. CDR3 length: 17 amino acids. The V gene's germline CDR1 is LGHDT and CDR2 YNNKEL (reference sequence). CDR3 loop: CASSPYLPGLAGNEQYF. CDR3 nucleotide sequence: TGTGCCAGCAGCCCTTACCTACCGGGACTAGCTGGGAACGAGCAGTACTTC.

CDR3 nucleotide sequence: TGTGCCAGCAGTCGGGACAGCACTGACGGCTACACCTTC. It encodes CASSRDSTDGYTF. The chain uses TRBV12-3 or TRBV12-4 and TRBJ1-2, with 7 bases fitting TRBD1. There are 13 residues in the CDR3. The V and J ends lost 5 bases and 8 bases, in that order; junction bases with no gene match: 8.

The chain carries TRBV15 and TRBJ1-2, with TRBD1 matching 7 bases. Germline V CDR1 and CDR2: LNHNV, YYDKDF (reference sequence). J gave up 8 bases and V 2 bases, and 8 bases lay outside the gene matches. The CDR3 runs to 14 residues. CDR3 DNA sequence: TGTGCCACCAGCAGAAAGAACAGGGGTGAGGGCTACACCTTC. Translation gives CATSRKNRGEGYTF.

The V call is TRBV3-1 (or the pseudogene TRBV3-2), the J call TRBJ2-7; unclear D gene. The CDR3 length is 12 residues. Germline V lookup: CDR1 LGHDT, CDR2 YNNKEL (reference sequence). The germline V and J ends were trimmed by 5 bases and 1 base, with 6 bases remaining between them. This CDR3 is CASSEVSYEQYF. The CDR3 DNA follows: TGTGCCAGCAGCGAAGTATCCTACGAGCAGTACTTC.

V usage is TRBV27 and J usage is TRBJ1-2; D is uncertain. Between the trimmed V and J ends, which lost 0 bases and 8 bases, there was a span of 10 bases. Looked up from germline, CDR1 is MNHEY and CDR2 is SMNVEV (reference sequence). The CDR3 runs to 13 residues. The CDR3 nucleotides read TGTGCCAGCAGTTTATCCGGGAGCAGAGGCTACACCTTC. Translation: CASSLSGSRGYTF.

This chain connects TRBV5-6 to TRBJ1-2; possibly TRBD1 for D (5 bases). Trimming shortened V by 4 bases and J by 7 bases, and 20 bases separated the two germline ends. The CDR3 extends over 15 amino acids. Germline lookup yields CDR1 SGHDT and CDR2 YYEEEE. In nucleotides, the CDR3 is TGTGCCAGCAGCCCTGACCGACAGAGCAAATTTGGCTACACCTTC. It encodes CASSPDRQSKFGYTF.

The chain couples TRBV20-1 to TRBJ1-2; the D gene is possibly TRBD1 (5 bases). Trimming left V 3 bases short and J 3 bases short, with 11 bases between. From germline, CDR1 is DFQATT and CDR2 SNEGSKA (reference sequence). The length of the CDR3 is 13 residues. DNA for the CDR3: TGCAGTGCTAGTTGGCAGGGCGACTATGGCTACACCTTC. It is translated as CSASWQGDYGYTF.

The chain has TRBV6-5 and TRBJ1-5, with D possibly being TRBD1 (5 bases). The CDR3 contains 15 residues. Germline lookup yields CDR1 MNHEY and CDR2 SVGAGI. Trimming stripped 5 bases from V and 6 bases from J, with 17 bases between. The CDR3 loop is CASSPNSGVTQPQHF. In DNA form, the CDR3 reads TGTGCCAGCAGTCCCAATTCGGGGGTAACTCAGCCCCAGCATTTT.

Concerning this clone: Additional DNA sequences in this sample encode the identical CDR3. The chain employs TRBV18 and TRBJ1-1, with D possibly TRBD1 on 5 matching bases. CDR3 length: 13 residues. V dropped 2 bases and J dropped 1 base, with 5 bases sitting between them. Per germline, CDR1 KGHSH and CDR2 LQKENI. The CDR3 DNA is TGTGCCAGCTCACCAGGACAGAACACTGAAGCTTTCTTT. Its protein product is CASSPGQNTEAFF.

The chain couples TRBV6-5 to TRBJ1-2; maybe TRBD1 (5 bases). Trimming took off 10 bases at V and 0 bases at J, with 12 bases between the two ends. The CDR3 has 13 amino acids. Germline V CDR1 and CDR2: MNHEY, SVGAGI. CDR3 loop: CATTHRTNYGYTF. In nucleotides, the CDR3 is TGTGCCACGACTCACAGGACTAACTATGGCTACACCTTC.

The chain combines TRBV3-1 (or the pseudogene TRBV3-2) with TRBJ2-7, with D maybe TRBD2 (7 bases). Per germline, CDR1 LGHDT and CDR2 YNNKEL (reference sequence). The CDR3 spans 14 residues. V was pared by 8 bases and J by 0 bases, with 14 bases between. CDR3: CASGGGGSSYEQYF. In DNA, the CDR3 is TGTGCCAGCGGGGGAGGGGGGAGCTCCTACGAGCAGTACTTC.

This chain links TRBV30 with TRBJ1-6; 8 bases are a match to TRBD1. Germline CDR1 reads GTSNPN; CDR2 reads SVGIG (reference sequence). The CDR3 contains 13 residues. V lost 3 bases, J lost 9 bases, and 4 bases stayed unmatched. The CDR3 reads CAWRDRETSPLHF. CDR3 sequence (DNA): TGTGCCTGGAGGGACAGGGAGACTTCACCCCTCCACTTT.

This sequence joins TRBV28 and TRBJ1-2, with D possibly matching TRBD1 (6 bases). CDR1 and CDR2 from the germline V gene are MDHEN and SYDVKM. Trimming cost V 8 bases and J 9 bases, with 16 bases left between them. The CDR3 contains 12 residues. The CDR3 DNA sequence: TGTGCCAGCTTACCGCCACAGGGTCGCTACACCTTC. Its protein is CASLPPQGRYTF.

This chain joins TRBV6-6 and TRBJ2-1; 9 bases match TRBD2. The trim removed 4 bases at V and 0 bases at J, leaving 4 bases unmatched. CDR1 is MNHNY and CDR2 is SVGAGI in the germline V gene (reference sequence). CDR3 length: 16 residues. The CDR3, as DNA: TGTGCCAGCAGTTTGACTAGCGGAAGCTCCTACAATGAGCAGTTCTTC. Protein sequence: CASSLTSGSSYNEQFF.

V gene TRBV6-5 combines with J gene TRBJ1-3; D is unresolved. Germline values: CDR1 MNHEY, CDR2 SVGAGI. The CDR3 runs to 14 residues. Trimming took 6 bases from V and 3 from J, leaving 12 bases between them. CDR3 region: CASRVKGGGNTIYF. CDR3 bases: TGTGCCAGCAGAGTGAAAGGCGGTGGAAACACCATATATTTT.

The rearrangement links TRBV29-1 to TRBJ1-2, with 7 nucleotides matching TRBD1. Per germline, CDR1 SQVTM and CDR2 ANQGSEA. With 3 bases clipped from V and 7 bases from J, the junction kept 8 bases outside the gene matches. CDR3 length equals 13 residues. Written as DNA, the CDR3 is TGCAGCGTTGATCCTCAGGGGGTGGGTGGCTACACCTTC. Its protein product is CSVDPQGVGGYTF.